Sequencing of this T cell receptor beta chain was carried out in a study of blood T cell repertoires in COVID-19. About the research overall: The origin of the acute and convalescent COVID-19 samples was the United States, Italy and Spain.

Generated by immunoSEQ multiplex PCR, the TCRdb table keeps only in-frame clones and is missing some. The repertoire holds 300,000 to 400,000 clones, with about 87% as singletons. Germline V lookup: CDR1 SGHAT, CDR2 FQNNGV. Trimming removed 5 bases at V and 3 bases at J, with 15 bases between. The CDR3 has 15 residues. This clone showed up just once. Material: peripheral blood. The chain combines TRBV11-2 with TRBJ2-3; D uncertain. The sequence came from a human donor in a cohort sampled during active COVID-19. CDR3 nucleotides: TGTGCCAGCAGCCCTCTAATGAGGCTGACAGATACGCAGTATTTT. It codes for CASSPLMRLTDTQYF.